This T cell receptor (beta chain) is from a study of CD8+ T cells in alopecia areata. General study findings and limits: Compared with mice, patients displayed less clear TCR sharing, possibly for HLA-related reasons. Sequence data from scalp samples additionally include resident alphabeta T cells of normal skin. Greater clonality was observed in lesional scalp samples, especially alopecia totalis/universalis, versus normal scalp.

CD4+ and CD8+ T cells were sorted from PBMCs stained for CD3, CD4 and CD8. With respect to this clone: Its target is unknown.

This CDR3 has 16 residues. V dropped 4 bases and J dropped 3 bases, with 19 bases sitting between them. Per germline, CDR1 MNHEY and CDR2 SMNVEV (reference sequence). As the sequencing template, cDNA was produced by extracting RNA and reverse transcribing it. The table came from immunoSEQ multiplex PCR; TCRdb's copy has only in-frame clones and leaves some out. Of roughly 150,000 clones listed, 55% are singletons. J is TRBJ2-7 and V is TRBV27; D may correspond to TRBD1 or TRBD2 (5 bases each). The material sequenced was CD4+ T cells sorted from blood. The sequence derives from a human donor in good health. CDR3 amino acids: CASSSFKGLAIYEQYF. Here the CDR3 DNA reads TGTGCCAGCAGTTCCTTTAAGGGGCTAGCTATCTACGAGCAGTACTTC.